Shown below are 3 T cell receptor beta chains from a single sample sequenced in a study of blood T cell repertoires in COVID-19. Measured with immunoSEQ multiplex PCR; TCRdb has only the in-frame clones, and not every one. The profile shows approximately 150,000 clones, approximately 90% of them singletons. The source material was peripheral blood. These receptors were taken from a man between 50 and 59 years old with active or convalescent COVID-19.

This clone was counted once. This chain uses TRBV9 with TRBJ1-6; tentative D call: TRBD1 (6 bases). V lost 5 bases to trimming and J lost 7 bases, with 10 bases between them. The CDR3 length is 13 residues. The germline V gene has CDR1 SGDLS and CDR2 YYNGEE. The CDR3 nucleotides are TGTGCCAGCAGTAGGGGGGGCAATTCACCCCTCCACTTT. The encoded protein is CASSRGGNSPLHF.

The rearrangement joins TRBV18 to TRBJ2-5; TRBD2 matches 8 bases. J lost 5 bases, V lost 3 bases, and 5 bases had no gene match. The germline V gene has CDR1 KGHSH and CDR2 LQKENI. The CDR3 contains 14 residues. The CDR3 loop is CASSPGTSLETQYF. In DNA, the CDR3 is TGTGCCAGCTCACCCGGGACTAGTCTCGAGACCCAGTACTTC.

The chain couples TRBV5-4 to TRBJ2-4; 9 bases are shared with TRBD1. From germline, CDR1 is SGHNT and CDR2 YYREEE (reference sequence). V was pared by 3 bases and J by 0 bases, with 10 bases of the junction left unmatched. The CDR3 consists of 18 residues. CDR3 loop: CASSSGGTGTLAKNIQYF. CDR3 in DNA: TGTGCCAGCAGCTCTGGGGGGACAGGGACTTTAGCCAAAAACATTCAGTACTTC. Using reference TRBV5-4 and TRBJ2-4 for the parts outside the CDR3, the full variable domain is ETGVTQSPTHLIKTRGQQVTLRCSSQSGHNTVSWYQQALGQGPQFIFQYYREEENGRGNFPPRFSGLQFPNYSSELNVNALELDDSALYLCASSSGGTGTLAKNIQYFGAGTRLSVL.